One and the same sample provided the 32 T cell receptor beta chains below, sequenced in a study of technical replicates of blood from a handful of donors. TCRdb's table, derived via immunoSEQ multiplex PCR, lists solely in-frame clones and lacks some. The sample has under 85,000 clones, 94% seen once. The specimen sequenced was T cells isolated from PBMCs. The receptors stem from a human donor in good health.

This clone was detected once. The CDR3 here is CASSSQRGGSTDTQYF. CDR3 in DNA: TGTGCCAGCAGCTCCCAGCGGGGGGGAAGCACAGATACGCAGTATTTT. The chain employs TRBV7-3 and TRBJ2-3; 10 nucleotides agree with TRBD2. The V segment lost 4 bases and the J segment 0 bases; nucleotides outside the gene matches: 4. The CDR3 extends over 16 amino acids. In germline, CDR1 is SGHTA, CDR2 FQGTGA.

The chain is built from TRBV7-9 and TRBJ1-2; the D gene is possibly TRBD1 (6 bases). Per germline, CDR1 SEHNR and CDR2 FQNEAQ (reference sequence). Trimming shortened V by 7 bases and J by 5 bases, and 20 bases separated the two germline ends. CDR3 size: 15 residues. The CDR3 reads CASNPDVEGGYGYTF. As DNA, the CDR3 is TGTGCCAGCAACCCTGATGTCGAGGGGGGGTATGGCTACACCTTC.

V is TRBV5-1 and J is TRBJ2-5; TRBD1 is a possible D gene (5 bases). CDR3 length: 14 residues. Trimming removed 1 base from V and 5 bases from J, with 12 bases in between. The germline gives CDR1 SGHRS, CDR2 YFSETQ. For the CDR3, the DNA is TGCGCCAGCAGCTTGCAATCACAGGACGAGACCCAGTACTTC. This encodes CASSLQSQDETQYF.

The rearrangement links TRBV29-1 to TRBJ1-2; D remains ambiguous. Trimming stripped 6 bases from V and 6 bases from J, with 14 bases between. Looked up from germline, CDR1 is SQVTM and CDR2 is ANQGSEA. This CDR3 contains 12 residues. The CDR3, as DNA: TGCAGCGTAGACCCGCGAGCGGATGGCTACACCTTC. It encodes CSVDPRADGYTF.

The chain links TRBV28 to TRBJ2-4; 7 bases are a match to TRBD2. V shed 4 bases, J shed 0 bases, and the junction held 21 bases outside the gene matches. The CDR3 has 21 amino acids. Germline V gene lookup returns CDR1 MDHEN and CDR2 SYDVKM. The CDR3 bases are TGTGCCAGCAGTTCGACCGGTAGCGGGCTTAATCCGTTTCTAGCCAAAAACATTCAGTACTTC. This codes for CASSSTGSGLNPFLAKNIQYF.

V usage is TRBV5-1 and J usage is TRBJ2-3, with 8 nucleotides matching TRBD2. The CDR3 length is 14 residues. Germline CDR1 reads SGHRS; CDR2 reads YFSETQ. V lost 5 bases to trimming and J lost 4 bases; unmatched junction nucleotides: 6. The CDR3 loop is CASRSGLVADTQYF. The CDR3 nucleotides are TGCGCCAGCAGATCGGGACTAGTGGCAGATACGCAGTATTTT. Full variable domain (outside the CDR3, taken from reference TRBV5-1 and TRBJ2-3): KAGVTQTPRYLIKTRGQQVTLSCSPISGHRSVSWYQQTPGQGLQFLFEYFSETQRNKGNFPGRFSGRQFSNSRSEMNVSTLELGDSALYLCASRSGLVADTQYFGPGTRLTVL.

This clone is a singleton in its sample. The CDR3 here is CASSIGTGGHQPQHF. In DNA form, the CDR3 reads TGTGCCAGTAGTATCGGGACAGGGGGCCATCAGCCCCAGCATTTT. This chain links TRBV19 with TRBJ1-5; 12 bases are a match to TRBD1. Germline CDR1 reads LNHDA; CDR2 reads SQIVND (reference sequence). V gave up 3 bases and J gave up 5 bases; unmatched junction bases: 2. This CDR3 is 15 amino acids long.

The V gene is TRBV14, the J gene TRBJ2-1; 9 bases are shared with TRBD1. CDR3 length: 15 residues. V lost 3 bases and J lost 6; bases outside the gene matches: 6. The germline gives CDR1 SGHDN, CDR2 FVKESK. The CDR3 DNA reads as TGTGCCAGCAGCCATCCGGGACAGGGAATCAATGAGCAGTTCTTC. The encoded protein is CASSHPGQGINEQFF.

The chain has TRBV15 and TRBJ2-3; 8 bases line up with TRBD1. This CDR3 is built from 15 residues. Germline CDR1 reads LNHNV; CDR2 reads YYDKDF (reference sequence). The trim removed 3 bases at V and 6 bases at J, leaving 8 bases unmatched. This CDR3 reads CATSSRQGWDDTQYF. In DNA, the CDR3 is TGTGCCACCAGCAGCCGACAGGGGTGGGACGATACGCAGTATTTT.

This CDR3 is CASSPMGQGYTDTQYF. CDR3 DNA: TGTGCCAGCTCACCAATGGGACAGGGATACACAGATACGCAGTATTTT. V usage is TRBV18 and J usage is TRBJ2-3, with 9 bases fitting TRBD1. In germline, CDR1 is KGHSH, CDR2 LQKENI. The CDR3 is 16 amino acids. V was clipped by 2 bases and J by 2 bases; unmatched bases: 5.

This rearrangement joins TRBV11-3 to TRBJ1-2, with D maybe TRBD1 (5 bases). CDR1 is SGHNT and CDR2 is YENEEA in the germline V gene. Trimming took off 3 bases at V and 8 bases at J, with 25 bases between the two ends. The CDR3 consists of 17 residues. CDR3 in amino acids: CASSFLSGRQPPLGYTF. CDR3 nucleotides: TGTGCCAGCAGCTTCCTGTCAGGTCGACAGCCACCCCTGGGCTACACCTTC.

This rearrangement joins TRBV2 to TRBJ1-2, with 8 bases that match TRBD1. The V and J ends lost 4 bases and 5 bases, in that order; junction bases with no gene match: 3. The CDR3 is 13 amino acids. Germline V gene data show CDR1 as SNHLY and CDR2 as FYNNEI. The CDR3 loop reads CASSGTGPYGYTF. CDR3 nucleotides: TGTGCCAGCAGTGGGACAGGGCCATATGGCTACACCTTC.

V and J are TRBV7-9 and TRBJ1-3, with D unresolved. This CDR3 spans 15 amino acids. From germline, CDR1 is SEHNR and CDR2 FQNEAQ (reference sequence). The V and J ends lost 1 base and 2 bases respectively, with 9 bases between them. The CDR3 region is CASSLDSGAGNTIYF. CDR3 DNA: TGTGCCAGCAGCTTAGATTCCGGGGCTGGAAACACCATATATTTT. Full variable domain (rest looked up from reference TRBV7-9 and TRBJ1-3): DTGVSQNPRHKITKRGQNVTFRCDPISEHNRLYWYRQTLGQGPEFLTYFQNEAQLEKSRLLSDRFSAERPKGSFSTLEIQRTEQGDSAMYLCASSLDSGAGNTIYFGEGSWLTVV.

V and J are TRBV21-1 and TRBJ1-1. TRBV21-1 is a recognized pseudogene. The CDR3 has 12 residues. The CDR3 region has the DNA TGTGCCACCCCAATCCCACTTTCTGAAGCTTTCTTT. Translation: CATPIPLSEAFF.

The genes are TRBV11-2 and TRBJ1-2; 10 bases map to TRBD1. CDR3 length: 19 amino acids. CDR1 and CDR2 (germline): SGHAT, FQNNGV. V was clipped by 6 bases and J by 0 bases; unmatched bases: 16. For the CDR3, the DNA is TGTGCCAGCAGACCTATTAACCGGGACAGGGGCTCTACTAACTATGGCTACACCTTC. Translation: CASRPINRDRGSTNYGYTF.

The V gene is TRBV9, the J gene TRBJ2-4; 8 nucleotides line up with TRBD1. The V gene's germline CDR1 is SGDLS and CDR2 YYNGEE. V shed 0 bases and J 7 bases; nucleotides not matched to a gene: 3. This CDR3 contains 14 residues. The CDR3 region is CASSVGTGWNIQYF. CDR3 DNA: TGTGCCAGCAGCGTAGGGACAGGGTGGAACATTCAGTACTTC.

The chain couples TRBV7-9 to TRBJ2-2; 9 nucleotides line up with TRBD2. J gave up 0 bases and V 4 bases, and 6 bases lay outside the gene matches. There are 17 residues in the CDR3. Germline V gene data show CDR1 as SEHNR and CDR2 as FQNEAQ (reference sequence). The DNA of the CDR3 is TGTGCCAGCAGCTCATTCGGGACTAGCCCGAACACCGGGGAGCTGTTTTTT. The encoded protein is CASSSFGTSPNTGELFF. The full variable domain, completed using reference TRBV7-9 and TRBJ2-2, is DTGVSQNPRHKITKRGQNVTFRCDPISEHNRLYWYRQTLGQGPEFLTYFQNEAQLEKSRLLSDRFSAERPKGSFSTLEIQRTEQGDSAMYLCASSSFGTSPNTGELFFGEGSRLTVL.

This clone was counted at least ten times. The V and J genes are TRBV4-1 and TRBJ1-1; perhaps TRBD1 as D (6 bases). Trimming removed 4 bases at V and 0 bases at J, with 18 bases between. This CDR3 has 17 amino acids. Germline values: CDR1 MGHRA, CDR2 YSYEKL. CDR3 coding DNA: TGCGCCAGCAGCCCTCTTTCAGGGGCTGCGATGAACACTGAAGCTTTCTTT. Protein product: CASSPLSGAAMNTEAFF.

V usage is TRBV7-2 and J usage is TRBJ1-1; D not resolved. Trimming cost V 5 bases and J 4 bases, with 11 bases left between them. Germline lookup yields CDR1 SGHTA and CDR2 FQGNSA. The CDR3 spans 13 residues. The CDR3 DNA is TGTGCCAGCAGCGCCCAGAGGGTCACTGAAGCTTTCTTT. Its protein is CASSAQRVTEAFF.

As regards this clone: One end of the junction varies from germline; a read error may be responsible. The J gene is TRBJ2-2, the V gene TRBV11-3; TRBD2 is a possible D gene (6 bases). The CDR3 length is 14 residues. From germline, CDR1 is SGHNT and CDR2 YENEEA. DNA of the CDR3: TGTGCCAGCAGCCCTGGGGGGAACGCCGGGGAGCTGTTTTTT. This gives the protein CASSPGGNAGELFF.

This clone was recorded once. This rearrangement joins TRBV6-5 to TRBJ2-7; D possibly corresponds to TRBD2 (7 bases). The CDR3 length is 14 residues. Trimming took 0 bases from V and 2 from J, leaving 8 bases between them. Germline V gene sequence: CDR1 MNHEY, CDR2 SVGAGI. The CDR3 is CASSYSGGPYEQYF. The CDR3 DNA sequence: TGTGCCAGCAGTTACTCGGGGGGGCCCTACGAGCAGTACTTC.

The CDR3 nucleotides read TGTGCCAGCAGTTTTGGCAGGGGGCTCTATGGCTACACCTTC. Translated: CASSFGRGLYGYTF. V is TRBV27 and J is TRBJ1-2; 8 nucleotides line up with TRBD1. Trimming removed 3 bases from V and 4 bases from J; junction bases left unmatched: 4. The CDR3 has 14 residues. The germline V gene has CDR1 MNHEY and CDR2 SMNVEV (reference sequence).

The V and J genes are TRBV9 and TRBJ2-3, with 9 bases that match TRBD2. The germline V gene has CDR1 SGDLS and CDR2 YYNGEE. Trimming took 0 bases from V and 3 from J; bases not matched to a gene: 5. This CDR3 is built from 16 residues. The CDR3 DNA is TGTGCCAGCAGCGTAGCCGGCGGGGGGGTTACAGATACGCAGTATTTT. The encoded protein is CASSVAGGGVTDTQYF.

This clone appeared a single time. Other DNA sequences within the sample encode an identical CDR3. The genes are TRBV5-1 and TRBJ2-1; TRBD2 aligns across 9 bases. Trimming cost V 0 bases and J 4 bases; bases outside gene matches: 2. This CDR3 region has 15 residues. Germline CDR1 and CDR2: SGHRS and YFSETQ. The CDR3 DNA follows: TGCGCCAGCAGCTTGGGCCTAGCGGGATACAATGAGCAGTTCTTC. This encodes CASSLGLAGYNEQFF.

The chain recombines TRBV6-4 with TRBJ2-1; TRBD2 matches 10 bases. Germline V CDR1 and CDR2: MRHNA, SNTAGT. The CDR3 is made up of 18 amino acids. V gave up 2 bases and J gave up 4 bases; unmatched junction bases: 11. The CDR3 DNA reads as TGTGCCAGCAGTGACGGCCTAGCGGGAGAGCCCCTATACAATGAGCAGTTCTTC. This gives the protein CASSDGLAGEPLYNEQFF.

The J gene is TRBJ2-2, the V gene TRBV6-1; D is undetermined. Germline V lookup: CDR1 MNHNS, CDR2 SASEGT. This CDR3 contains 16 residues. Between the trimmed V and J ends, which lost 2 bases and 6 bases, there was a span of 16 bases. In nucleotides, the CDR3 is TGTGCCAGCAGTGAATATTTACAGATCGTGTCCGGGGAGCTGTTTTTT. It specifies CASSEYLQIVSGELFF.

The chain joins TRBV6-8 to TRBJ2-5, with D unclear. V was clipped by 8 bases and J by 5 bases, with 12 bases between them. Germline V gene lookup returns CDR1 MNHGY and CDR2 SAAAGT. The CDR3 runs to 12 residues. The CDR3: CASVALEETQYF. Written as DNA, the CDR3 is TGTGCCAGCGTCGCGCTAGAGGAGACCCAGTACTTC.

CDR3: CASSIGLGNQPQHF. CDR3 bases: TGTGCCAGTAGTATTGGACTAGGAAATCAGCCCCAGCATTTT. The J gene is TRBJ1-5, the V gene TRBV19; D is unclear. Trimming took off 3 bases at V and 4 bases at J, with 10 bases between the two ends. Germline CDR1 reads LNHDA; CDR2 reads SQIVND (reference sequence). The CDR3 is 14 amino acids.

The chain employs TRBV7-9 and TRBJ1-3; 7 nucleotides line up with TRBD1. In germline, CDR1 is SEHNR, CDR2 FQNEAQ (reference sequence). With V trimmed by 5 bases and J by 4 bases, 5 bases remained unmatched. There are 14 residues in the CDR3. CDR3 loop: CASSDDRVGNTIYF. The CDR3 region has the DNA TGTGCCAGCAGCGACGACAGGGTCGGAAACACCATATATTTT. Using reference TRBV7-9 and TRBJ1-3 for the parts outside the CDR3, the full variable domain is DTGVSQNPRHKITKRGQNVTFRCDPISEHNRLYWYRQTLGQGPEFLTYFQNEAQLEKSRLLSDRFSAERPKGSFSTLEIQRTEQGDSAMYLCASSDDRVGNTIYFGEGSWLTVV.

The genes are TRBV19 and TRBJ2-7, with 10 bases matching TRBD2. The CDR3 is 16 amino acids. The germline CDR1 and CDR2 sequences are LNHDA and SQIVND (reference sequence). V trimming: 5 bases; J trimming: 1 base; junction bases outside the gene matches: 8. The CDR3 region is CASSPDQLAGSYEQYF. The CDR3 DNA reads TGTGCCAGTAGTCCTGACCAACTAGCGGGATCCTACGAGCAGTACTTC.

The chain uses TRBV7-9 and TRBJ1-3; D may be TRBD1 (6 bases). CDR3 length: 16 residues. The germline V gene encodes CDR1 SEHNR and CDR2 FQNEAQ (reference sequence). Trimming pared 4 bases from V and 1 base from J, leaving 14 bases between. CDR3 bases: TGTGCCAGCAGCTCCAGGGGTCAGGGATCTGGAAACACCATATATTTT. It yields the protein CASSSRGQGSGNTIYF.

The V and J genes are TRBV7-9 and TRBJ1-1; possibly TRBD1 for D (5 bases). CDR1 and CDR2 from the germline V gene are SEHNR and FQNEAQ (reference sequence). The CDR3 length is 11 residues. V was clipped by 1 base and J by 12 bases, with 9 bases between them. The CDR3 reads CASSLEGFTFF. The CDR3 nucleotides are TGTGCCAGCAGCTTAGAGGGGTTCACTTTCTTT. Full variable domain (missing parts from reference TRBV7-9 and TRBJ1-1): DTGVSQNPRHKITKRGQNVTFRCDPISEHNRLYWYRQTLGQGPEFLTYFQNEAQLEKSRLLSDRFSAERPKGSFSTLEIQRTEQGDSAMYLCASSLEGFTFFGQGTRLTVV.